This TCR beta chain came from a study of blood T cell repertoires in COVID-19. About the research overall: There were acute and convalescent COVID-19 samples, and they came from the United States, Italy and Spain.

Repertoires were generated with immunoSEQ multiplex PCR, while TCRdb's copy carries only in-frame clones and drops some. The sample has 250,000 to 300,000 clones; around 90% are singletons. Germline V lookup: CDR1 SGHAT, CDR2 FQNNGV. The CDR3 runs 15 residues. Trimming pared 2 bases from V and 0 bases from J, leaving 8 bases between. This sequence originates from a woman between 50 and 59 years old who had recovered from COVID-19. Sequencing was performed on peripheral blood. The chain employs TRBV11-2 and TRBJ1-5; D is unresolved. The CDR3: CASSLSQFSNQPQHF. The CDR3 region has the DNA TGTGCCAGCAGCTTATCACAGTTTAGCAATCAGCCCCAGCATTTT.